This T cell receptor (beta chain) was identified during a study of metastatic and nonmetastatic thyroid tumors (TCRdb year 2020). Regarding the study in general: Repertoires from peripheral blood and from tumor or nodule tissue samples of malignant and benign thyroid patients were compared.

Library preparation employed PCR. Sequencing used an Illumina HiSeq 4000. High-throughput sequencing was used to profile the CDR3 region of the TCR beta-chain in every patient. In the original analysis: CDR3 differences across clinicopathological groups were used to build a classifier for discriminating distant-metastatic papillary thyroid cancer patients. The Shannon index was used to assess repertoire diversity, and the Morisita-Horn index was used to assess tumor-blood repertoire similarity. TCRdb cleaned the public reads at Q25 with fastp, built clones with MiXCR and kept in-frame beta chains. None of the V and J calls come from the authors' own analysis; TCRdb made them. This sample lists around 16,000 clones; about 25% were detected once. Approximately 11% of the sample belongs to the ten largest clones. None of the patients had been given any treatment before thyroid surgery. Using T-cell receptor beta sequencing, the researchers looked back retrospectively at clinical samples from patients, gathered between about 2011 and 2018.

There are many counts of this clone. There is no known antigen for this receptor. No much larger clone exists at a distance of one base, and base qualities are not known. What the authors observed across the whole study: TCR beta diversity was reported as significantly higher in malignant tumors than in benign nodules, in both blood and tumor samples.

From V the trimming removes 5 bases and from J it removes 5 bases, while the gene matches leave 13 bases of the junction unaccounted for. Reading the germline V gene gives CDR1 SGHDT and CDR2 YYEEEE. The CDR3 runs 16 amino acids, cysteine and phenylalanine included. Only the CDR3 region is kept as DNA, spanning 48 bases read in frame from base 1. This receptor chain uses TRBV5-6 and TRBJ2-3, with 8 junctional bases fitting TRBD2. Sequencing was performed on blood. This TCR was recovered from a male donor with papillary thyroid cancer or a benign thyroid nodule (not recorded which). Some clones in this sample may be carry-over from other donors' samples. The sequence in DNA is TGTGCCAGCAGTCCTGGCCCAGCGGGAGCCTTAGATACGCAGTATTTT. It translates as CASSPGPAGALDTQYF.